Reported below is one T cell receptor beta chain. The V gene lost 1 base and the J gene lost 0 bases, with 10 bases spanning the gap. Germline-derived CDR1 and CDR2 are SGHTA and FQGNSA. The CDR3 is made up of 16 amino acids. The data originate from a study of blood T cell repertoires in COVID-19. Across the whole study: The cDNA or gDNA used as material had been derived from T cells, B-cell-depleted T cells, or PBMCs.

In the authors' workflow: Reference gene primer amplification gave estimated nucleated cell counts. Some clones are missing from TCRdb's copy, which holds only in-frame ones; the method was immunoSEQ multiplex PCR. V, J and clone size are taken as reported in that table, and D and trimming were inferred from the DNA itself. The sample lists approximately 430,000 clones; roughly 89% were seen once. Sequencing was performed on peripheral blood. The receptor's source is a woman in her twenties or thirties with active or convalescent COVID-19. The chain recombines TRBV7-2 with TRBJ1-5; D remains unclear. Here the CDR3 reads CASSLDPGNSNQPQHF. DNA for the CDR3: TGTGCCAGCAGCTTAGATCCGGGTAATAGCAATCAGCCCCAGCATTTT.